This TCR beta chain came from a study of control samples from healthy donors and cancer patients. Libraries were prepared by immunoSEQ multiplex PCR; TCRdb keeps only in-frame clonotypes and omits some of them. The repertoire holds roughly 81,000 clones, with roughly 84% as singletons. The V gene's germline CDR1 is PRHDT and CDR2 FYEKMQ (reference sequence). Trimming cost V 4 bases and J 2 bases, with 7 bases left between them. CDR3 length: 13 amino acids. This clonotype originated in a man aged 55-75 years with head and neck cancer. This chain links TRBV13 with TRBJ2-3; the D is unclear. The sequencing input was PBMCs. CDR3 nucleotide sequence: TGTGCCAGCAGCTCTAAGGCCACAGATACGCAGTATTTT. This codes for CASSSKATDTQYF.